This passage covers 10 T cell receptor beta chains from one sample sequenced in a study of T cells after yellow fever vaccination. Via MiXCR, TCRdb re-called the 5' RACE reads, giving one row per CDR3 protein. The sample gives roughly 300,000 distinct CDR3 sequences, 6.8% of which show up once; 18% is in the top ten. The input for sequencing was PBMCs, taken about 41 days after the first yellow fever vaccination. Receptors originate from a man between 18 and 35 years old who received the YFV17D yellow fever vaccine.

This clonotype has a count of ten or more. The chain links TRBV28 to TRBJ2-3, with a weak D call TRBD2 (6 bases). Germline lookup yields CDR1 MDHEN and CDR2 SYDVKM. The CDR3 extends over 17 amino acids. The V and J ends lost 2 bases and 4 bases respectively, with 19 bases between them. The CDR3 DNA is TGTGCCAGCAGTTTAGTTCCGGTTGGGGGGTTTTCAGATACGCAGTATTTT. Translation gives CASSLVPVGGFSDTQYF.

In this sample, this clonotype turned up many times. This chain joins TRBV7-8 and TRBJ1-2, with D perhaps TRBD1 (5 bases). V was pared by 5 bases and J by 3 bases, with 13 bases between. The CDR3 has 14 amino acids. Germline loops: CDR1 SGHVS, CDR2 FQNEAQ. CDR3 sequence: CASSPWRGDYGYTF. The CDR3 DNA sequence: TGTGCCAGCAGCCCATGGAGAGGGGACTATGGCTACACCTTC.

This clonotype showed up just a few times. The genes are TRBV19 and TRBJ1-1, with 8 bases that match TRBD1. Germline-derived CDR1 and CDR2 are LNHDA and SQIVND (reference sequence). The CDR3 runs to 15 residues. V lost 5 bases to trimming and J lost 1 base; unmatched junction nucleotides: 6. CDR3 nucleotide sequence: TGTGCCAGTAGTGCCTGGGACAGGACGAACACTGAAGCTTTCTTT. Protein product: CASSAWDRTNTEAFF.

This clonotype occurred many times. The V call is TRBV12-3 or TRBV12-4, the J call TRBJ1-1; D may be TRBD1 (6 bases). The CDR3 contains 15 residues. The V and J ends lost 6 bases and 0 bases respectively, with 14 bases between them. The CDR3 DNA follows: TGTGCCAGCAGCCCCGTGGGGGGCATGAACACTGAAGCTTTCTTT. Translating it yields CASSPVGGMNTEAFF.

This clonotype was found many times. V gene TRBV7-2 combines with J gene TRBJ1-1, with 7 nucleotides matching TRBD1. Trimming took 5 bases from V and 1 from J; bases not matched to a gene: 1. Per germline, CDR1 SGHTA and CDR2 FQGNSA. CDR3 size: 13 residues. CDR3 region: CASSRTGNTEAFF. For the CDR3, the DNA is TGTGCCAGCAGCCGGACAGGGAACACTGAAGCTTTCTTT.

The J gene is TRBJ2-1, the V gene TRBV20-1; TRBD2 agrees at 14 bases. J was trimmed by 0 bases and V by 2 bases; bases with no gene match: 6. Germline CDR1 DFQATT, CDR2 SNEGSKA (reference sequence). This CDR3 is 18 amino acids long. CDR3 in amino acids: CSARFGLAGGHSYNEQFF. CDR3 coding DNA: TGCAGTGCTAGATTCGGACTAGCGGGGGGCCACTCCTACAATGAGCAGTTCTTC.

The chain couples TRBV10-3 to TRBJ1-5, with 7 bases matching TRBD1. CDR1 and CDR2 from the germline V gene are ENHRY and SYGVKD. The CDR3 runs to 13 residues. J was trimmed by 8 bases and V by 7 bases; bases with no gene match: 8. The CDR3 loop reads CAINRGLDEPQHF. The CDR3 nucleotides read TGTGCCATCAATAGGGGGCTGGATGAGCCCCAGCATTTT.

The V call is TRBV11-1, the J call TRBJ2-6; 9 bases line up with TRBD1. Germline CDR1 and CDR2: SGHAT and FQDESV (reference sequence). J was trimmed by 0 bases and V by 5 bases; bases with no gene match: 8. This CDR3 comprises 18 residues. The CDR3 reads CASSPEPGQGSGANVLTF. The DNA for the CDR3 is TGTGCCAGCAGCCCCGAACCGGGACAGGGCTCTGGGGCCAACGTCCTGACTTTC.

J is TRBJ1-1 and V is TRBV6-5, with 8 bases matching TRBD1. This CDR3 comprises 16 residues. Losses at the gene ends were 6 bases for V and 1 base for J; bases not matched to a gene: 10. The germline V gene has CDR1 MNHEY and CDR2 SVGAGI. CDR3 region: CASSLRLGQGNTEAFF. In DNA form, the CDR3 reads TGTGCCAGCAGCTTAAGACTTGGACAGGGGAACACTGAAGCTTTCTTT.

This clonotype was seen at least ten times. The chain joins TRBV10-3 to TRBJ2-7, with D perhaps matching TRBD1 or TRBD2 (5 bases each). The CDR3 loop spans 15 amino acids. Germline V gene data show CDR1 as ENHRY and CDR2 as SYGVKD. V shed 11 bases and J shed 2 bases, with 22 bases lying between them. CDR3 in DNA: TGTGCCGTACGGATAGGGGCCCGGGGCGCCTACGAGCAGTACTTC. It specifies CAVRIGARGAYEQYF.